These 15 T cell receptor beta chains share one sample of origin, sequenced in a study of T cells after yellow fever vaccination. TCRdb reanalysed the 5' RACE reads using MiXCR and keeps one entry per CDR3 protein. The sample has 150,000 to 200,000 distinct CDR3 sequences, more than 9.5% seen once. The material sequenced was CD8+ T cells sorted from PBMCs, taken 15 days after the yellow fever booster vaccination. These receptors were collected from a man younger than 35 who received the YFV17D yellow fever vaccine.

DNA for the CDR3: TGCGCCAGCAGCCAATTGAGAGATACTAAGCAGTACTTC. Its protein is CASSQLRDTKQYF. The J gene is TRBJ2-7, the V gene TRBV4-3; D ambiguous. There are 13 residues in the CDR3. V was clipped by 2 bases and J by 8 bases, with 13 bases between them. Germline CDR1 LGHNA, CDR2 YSLEER.

The rearrangement links TRBV12-3 or TRBV12-4 to TRBJ1-1; 7 positions agree with TRBD1. The CDR3 totals 16 residues. V trimming: 5 bases; J trimming: 0 bases; junction bases outside the gene matches: 9. The CDR3 sequence is CASSPTGRIMNTEAFF. CDR3 bases: TGTGCCAGCAGTCCGACAGGGCGAATAATGAACACTGAAGCTTTCTTT.

As regards this clonotype: A read error may produce the germline difference seen at one junction end. J is TRBJ1-2 and V is TRBV5-1; D remains unclear. Looked up from germline, CDR1 is SGHRS and CDR2 is YFSETQ. This CDR3 is built from 14 residues. CDR3 protein: CASTLAQSSHGYTF. The CDR3 coding sequence is TGCGCCAGCACCTTGGCTCAGTCCAGCCATGGCTACACCTTC.

This clonotype was counted a few times. This sequence joins TRBV6-6 and TRBJ2-1, with TRBD2 matching 7 bases. V lost 7 bases, J lost 10 bases, and 10 bases stayed unmatched. CDR1 is MNHNY and CDR2 is SVGAGI in the germline V gene (reference sequence). This CDR3 comprises 13 residues. The CDR3 region is CASTHLGEGEQFF. In DNA form, the CDR3 reads TGTGCCAGCACCCACCTTGGGGAGGGGGAGCAGTTCTTC.

This clonotype was found a few times. The chain combines TRBV6-2 or TRBV6-3 with TRBJ1-1, with D possibly being TRBD1 (5 bases). Deletions cut 5 bases from V and 11 bases from J, with 12 bases between. CDR1 is MNHEY, CDR2 SVGEGT, per germline. The CDR3 loop spans 11 amino acids. DNA of the CDR3: TGTGCCAGCAGTAGCAGGGTGGTGGCTTTCTTT. This translates into CASSSRVVAFF.

The sample holds a few counts of this clonotype. This chain joins TRBV6-8 and TRBJ2-5; 8 bases are a match to TRBD1. V was pared by 5 bases and J by 4 bases, with 9 bases of the junction left unmatched. The CDR3 covers 15 residues. Germline assignment: CDR1 MNHGY and CDR2 SAAAGT. Here the CDR3 DNA reads TGTGCCAGCAGTAATCTCGGACAGGGCGGAGAGACCCAGTACTTC. It codes for CASSNLGQGGETQYF.

The chain has TRBV7-3 and TRBJ2-1; the match to TRBD2 covers 10 bases. J gave up 3 bases and V 0 bases, and 2 bases lay outside the gene matches. The germline V gene encodes CDR1 SGHTA and CDR2 FQGTGA. The CDR3 runs 16 residues. In DNA, the CDR3 is TGTGCCAGCAGCTTAACGCAGCGGGGGGGCTACAATGAGCAGTTCTTC. Translation gives CASSLTQRGGYNEQFF.

This clonotype was counted at least ten times. The V gene is TRBV20-1, the J gene TRBJ1-2; the D gene is possibly TRBD1 (5 bases). V was clipped by 0 bases and J by 4 bases, with 9 bases between them. CDR1 is DFQATT, CDR2 SNEGSKA, per germline (reference sequence). The CDR3 runs 13 residues. CDR3 sequence reads: CSAREPDSYGYTF. The DNA of the CDR3 is TGCAGTGCTAGAGAACCCGACAGCTATGGCTACACCTTC.

The V and J genes are TRBV28 and TRBJ2-2; D is uncertain. The V end was cut by 3 bases, the J end by 4 bases, with 9 bases between. The CDR3 has 14 residues. The germline V gene encodes CDR1 MDHEN and CDR2 SYDVKM. The CDR3 DNA reads as TGTGCCAGCAGTTTTGGCACAACCACCGGGGAGCTGTTTTTT. Translated, it gives CASSFGTTTGELFF.

The V and J genes are TRBV29-1 and TRBJ2-2; D may be TRBD2 (5 bases). The CDR3 has 13 amino acids. Trimming removed 3 bases from V and 5 bases from J, with 10 bases in between. Germline V CDR1 and CDR2: SQVTM, ANQGSEA. CDR3 in DNA: TGCAGCGTTGAGGCTAGCACAACCGGGGAGCTGTTTTTT. This codes for CSVEASTTGELFF.

The CDR3 is CASSLKTGPEDEQYF. CDR3 coding DNA: TGTGCCAGCAGCTTAAAAACAGGGCCCGAGGACGAGCAGTACTTC. The rearrangement uses TRBV6-6 and TRBJ2-7; a possible D gene is TRBD1 (6 bases). Trimming left V 6 bases short and J 5 bases short, with 20 bases between. The CDR3 is 15 amino acids. Per germline, CDR1 MNHNY and CDR2 SVGAGI (reference sequence).

This clonotype was seen a few times. This sequence joins TRBV29-1 and TRBJ2-1; 10 bases match TRBD2. Germline-derived CDR1 and CDR2 are SQVTM and ANQGSEA. The ends lost 7 bases at V and 7 bases at J; junction bases unmatched: 10. CDR3 length: 14 amino acids. This CDR3 reads CSAGAGGLRNEQFF. The DNA for the CDR3 is TGCAGCGCTGGAGCGGGGGGGCTGAGGAATGAGCAGTTCTTC.

The sample holds a few counts of this clonotype. The J gene is TRBJ1-5, the V gene TRBV4-2, with D possibly TRBD1 on 5 matching bases. The CDR3 spans 18 residues. Trimming removed 2 bases at V and 4 bases at J, with 21 bases between. Per germline, CDR1 LGHNA and CDR2 YNFKEQ. The CDR3 sequence: CASSQPGITWGQNQPQHF. The CDR3, as DNA: TGTGCCAGCAGCCAACCCGGAATCACCTGGGGCCAAAATCAGCCCCAGCATTTT.

The chain uses TRBV19 and TRBJ1-5, with D uncertain. The V gene's germline CDR1 is LNHDA and CDR2 SQIVND (reference sequence). The CDR3 length is 13 residues. The ends were cut back, 3 bases at V and 3 bases at J, with 6 bases in the middle. The CDR3 coding sequence is TGTGCCAGTAGTATCCTCCACAATCAGCCCCAGCATTTT. This gives the protein CASSILHNQPQHF.

This clonotype has a handful of counts. This chain connects TRBV7-9 to TRBJ2-5, with D unresolved. Germline assignment: CDR1 SEHNR and CDR2 FQNEAQ (reference sequence). The length of the CDR3 is 13 residues. Trimming cost V 1 base and J 4 bases, with 7 bases left between them. The CDR3 sequence: CASSLEPSETQYF. The CDR3 DNA reads TGTGCCAGCAGCTTAGAACCCTCAGAGACCCAGTACTTC.